The rows below give T cell receptor beta chains drawn from one sample of a study of OX40 agonist ivuxolimab in advanced cancers. TCRdb's copy holds only in-frame clones and misses some; the assay was immunoSEQ multiplex PCR. Found here are tens of thousands of clones, 87% of them singletons; the top ten hold about 0.32%. Sequences were derived from CD4+ or CD8+ T cells sorted from blood, sampled in a trial of the OX40 agonist ivuxolimab. These receptors all stem from an adult with an advanced solid tumor such as melanoma, head and neck, liver or kidney cancer. Both conserved end residues are part of each CDR3. A D gene is named only where the DNA matches it firmly. Where a row states a size, it is once, few, many or the class of an expanded clone; other rows omit it.

D gene	V gene	clone size	CDR3 length	J gene	CDR3 DNA	CDR3 protein
NA	TRBV19	few	15	TRBJ1-5	TGTGCCAGTAGTACCCATCCAGGGGCCGTTCAGCCCCAGCATTTT	CASSTHPGAVQPQHF
NA	TRBV28	NA	19	TRBJ1-2	TGTGCCAGCAGCTCCCCCGGGAGCCCTAAAATAGAGGAGGCCTATGGCTACACCTTC	CASSSPGSPKIEEAYGYTF
TRBD1	TRBV18	NA	14	TRBJ1-1	TGTGCCAGCTCACCGGGACAGGGGTACACTGAAGCTTTCTTT	CASSPGQGYTEAFF
TRBD2	TRBV14	NA	14	TRBJ2-3	TGTGCCAGCAGCCAAGCGCTAGCGGGAAATACGCAGTATTTT	CASSQALAGNTQYF
NA	TRBV27	NA	16	TRBJ2-1	TGTGCCAGCAGTGTAACCCGAACTAGGTGGGACAATGAGCAGTTCTTC	CASSVTRTRWDNEQFF
TRBD2	TRBV7-2	NA	12	TRBJ2-3	TGTGCCAGCAGCCCACAAGCGGGACGTCCCCATTTT	CASSPQAGRPHF
TRBD2	TRBV19	NA	15	TRBJ2-5	TGTGCCAGTAGTATACGTAGCGGGAATAAAGAGACCCAGTACTTC	CASSIRSGNKETQYF
TRBD1	TRBV10-3	NA	20	TRBJ1-5	TGTGCCATCAGCGTTCGTGGGCCGGGACAGGGTCGTGCGAGCAATCAGCCCCAGCATTTT	CAISVRGPGQGRASNQPQHF
NA	TRBV5-1	NA	16	TRBJ2-1	TGCGCCAGCAGCTTGGCCTCGTGGACGGGCGGTTGGGAGCAGTTCTTC	CASSLASWTGGWEQFF
TRBD1	TRBV18	NA	15	TRBJ2-2	TGTGCCAGCTCATCGGACCGGGGACAGACCGGGGAGCTGTTTTTT	CASSSDRGQTGELFF
NA	TRBV14	NA	14	TRBJ1-1	TGTGCCAGCAGCCAACCGGGTATGAACACTGAAGCTTTCTTT	CASSQPGMNTEAFF
TRBD1	TRBV6-1	NA	19	TRBJ1-4	TGTGCCAGCAGTGAGAACCGATGGACAGGGGGCTCTGCTAATGAAAAACTGTTTTTT	CASSENRWTGGSANEKLFF
TRBD1	TRBV2	NA	13	TRBJ1-2	TGTGCCAGCAGTGGGACAGGGGGCGGAGGCTACACCTTC	CASSGTGGGGYTF